What follows are 24 T cell receptor beta chains derived from one specimen sequenced in a study of blood T cell repertoires in COVID-19. Clones were read by immunoSEQ multiplex PCR, and TCRdb kept only the in-frame ones, dropping some. Altogether around 200,000 clones are present, roughly 86% being singletons, with the ten largest covering about 9.3%. The specimen was PBMCs or T cells enriched from blood (not recorded which). These receptors all come from a man aged 18 to 29 with acute COVID-19.

The chain has TRBV19 and TRBJ2-2; 7 bases fit TRBD1. Germline values: CDR1 LNHDA, CDR2 SQIVND (reference sequence). V shed 6 bases and J 0 bases; nucleotides not matched to a gene: 1. There are 14 residues in the CDR3. The CDR3 sequence is CASRGTANTGELFF. DNA of the CDR3: TGTGCCAGTAGGGGGACAGCGAACACCGGGGAGCTGTTTTTT.

The chain recombines TRBV7-9 with TRBJ2-2, with D tentatively TRBD2 (6 bases). The germline V gene has CDR1 SEHNR and CDR2 FQNEAQ (reference sequence). Between the trimmed V and J ends, which lost 11 bases and 0 bases, there was a span of 10 bases. CDR3 size: 13 residues. Written as DNA, the CDR3 is TGTGCCTGGGGGGAATCGAACACCGGGGAGCTGTTTTTT. As protein: CAWGESNTGELFF.

The J gene is TRBJ1-1, the V gene TRBV2; D gene unclear. This CDR3 region has 13 residues. Trimming pared 6 bases from V and 2 bases from J, leaving 10 bases between. Germline lookup yields CDR1 SNHLY and CDR2 FYNNEI. CDR3 nucleotide sequence: TGTGCCAGCAGGATTGGGAGAAACACTGAAGCTTTCTTT. Protein sequence: CASRIGRNTEAFF.

The chain employs TRBV16 and TRBJ1-5, with D hard to call. CDR1 KGHSY and CDR2 FQNENV come from the germline V gene. Deletions cut 3 bases from V and 0 bases from J, with 15 bases between. The CDR3 consists of 17 residues. CDR3 amino acids: CASSHPPGYYSNQPQHF. CDR3 in DNA: TGTGCCAGCAGCCATCCCCCGGGGTATTATAGCAATCAGCCCCAGCATTTT.

The chain combines TRBV15 with TRBJ2-1, with D perhaps matching TRBD2 (5 bases). V lost 0 bases and J lost 7, with 13 bases in between. This CDR3 contains 15 residues. Germline values: CDR1 LNHNV, CDR2 YYDKDF (reference sequence). CDR3 sequence reads: CATSRDRGPRNEQFF. The CDR3 nucleotides read TGTGCCACCAGCAGAGATAGAGGGCCTCGGAATGAGCAGTTCTTC.

The rearrangement joins TRBV4-1 to TRBJ2-3; unclear D gene. CDR3 size: 12 residues. V lost 3 bases to trimming and J lost 6 bases, with 7 bases between them. Per the germline V gene, CDR1 is MGHRA and CDR2 is YSYEKL. CDR3 in DNA: TGCGCCAGCAGCCACCCCTTGGATACGCAGTATTTT. Translated: CASSHPLDTQYF.

The chain uses TRBV7-9 and TRBJ1-5, with 7 bases that match TRBD1. The ends lost 3 bases at V and 7 bases at J; junction bases unmatched: 3. CDR1 and CDR2 (germline): SEHNR, FQNEAQ (reference sequence). The CDR3 extends over 13 amino acids. DNA for the CDR3: TGTGCCAGCAGCTTTCAGGGGGACCAGCCCCAGCATTTT. Translating gives CASSFQGDQPQHF.

V is TRBV6-2 or TRBV6-3 and J is TRBJ2-4, with unresolved D. The germline V gene has CDR1 MNHEY and CDR2 SVGEGT. The CDR3 length is 15 residues. V was clipped by 0 bases and J by 0 bases, with 6 bases between them. The CDR3 region is CASSYSVRAKNIQYF. CDR3 nucleotides: TGTGCCAGCAGTTACTCCGTTAGAGCCAAAAACATTCAGTACTTC.

The chain employs TRBV10-3 and TRBJ2-1; possibly TRBD1 for D (7 bases). Trimming cost V 8 bases and J 8 bases, with 16 bases left between them. CDR3 size: 13 residues. Per germline, CDR1 ENHRY and CDR2 SYGVKD. Here the CDR3 DNA reads TGTGCCATCGGTATTGACAGGGAGGATGAGCAGTTCTTC. Translating gives CAIGIDREDEQFF.

The chain recombines TRBV5-1 with TRBJ2-7, with TRBD2 matching 13 bases. The V and J ends lost 4 bases and 0 bases, in that order; junction bases with no gene match: 10. Germline values: CDR1 SGHRS, CDR2 YFSETQ. This CDR3 comprises 18 residues. The CDR3 DNA reads TGCGCCAGCAGCAGAGGGGGACTAGCGGGGCAGAGCTCCTACGAGCAGTACTTC. This codes for CASSRGGLAGQSSYEQYF.

The J gene is TRBJ2-1, the V gene TRBV15; TRBD2 agrees at 7 bases. The CDR3 spans 17 residues. The ends lost 4 bases at V and 6 bases at J; junction bases unmatched: 15. Germline V gene data show CDR1 as LNHNV and CDR2 as YYDKDF (reference sequence). The CDR3 sequence is CATSTLVKRASGNEQFF. For the CDR3, the DNA is TGTGCCACCAGCACTCTTGTTAAACGTGCTAGCGGCAATGAGCAGTTCTTC.

This sequence joins TRBV27 and TRBJ2-1; 7 bases are shared with TRBD2. V lost 6 bases to trimming and J lost 3 bases; unmatched junction nucleotides: 5. This CDR3 is built from 14 residues. Germline V gives CDR1 MNHEY, CDR2 SMNVEV (reference sequence). CDR3 DNA: TGTGCCAGCAGAGATAGCGGGTACTACAATGAGCAGTTCTTC. It is translated as CASRDSGYYNEQFF.

This clone was found a few times. This sequence joins TRBV11-3 and TRBJ1-6; no reliable D call. V was pared by 2 bases and J by 6 bases, with 11 bases between. This CDR3 region has 15 residues. CDR1 is SGHNT, CDR2 YENEEA, per germline. Here the CDR3 DNA reads TGTGCCAGCAGCTTATCAACAGTTCCTAATTCACCCCTCCACTTT. Translated: CASSLSTVPNSPLHF.

This clone appeared once. The V and J genes are TRBV29-1 and TRBJ2-1, with 11 bases matching TRBD2. The CDR3 has 18 amino acids. The trim removed 3 bases at V and 1 base at J, leaving 11 bases unmatched. CDR1 is SQVTM and CDR2 is ANQGSEA in the germline V gene. In DNA, the CDR3 is TGCAGCGTTGACCTTGGAACTAGCGGGAGACGGTCCTACAATGAGCAGTTCTTC. The encoded protein is CSVDLGTSGRRSYNEQFF.

This chain uses TRBV14 with TRBJ2-6; 8 positions agree with TRBD2. V trimming: 3 bases; J trimming: 4 bases; junction bases outside the gene matches: 5. CDR3 length equals 16 residues. Germline CDR1 and CDR2: SGHDN and FVKESK. CDR3 in amino acids: CASSHPRGGGANVLTF. The CDR3 coding sequence is TGTGCCAGCAGCCACCCCCGGGGGGGCGGGGCCAACGTCCTGACTTTC.

The chain is built from TRBV7-2 and TRBJ2-1; 7 bases line up with TRBD2. The CDR3 sequence is 16 residues long. Trimming at V came to 1 base and at J to 9 bases, leaving 12 bases not matched to a gene. CDR1 is SGHTA and CDR2 is FQGNSA in the germline V gene. The CDR3 DNA reads as TGTGCCAGCAGCTTAGATCGCGCGGGAGCTGGAGGTGAGCAGTTCTTC. This encodes CASSLDRAGAGGEQFF. The full variable domain, in which reference TRBV7-2 and TRBJ2-1 provide the parts outside the CDR3, is GAGVSQSPSNKVTEKGKDVELRCDPISGHTALYWYRQSLGQGLEFLIYFQGNSAPDKSGLPSDRFSAERTGGSVSTLTIQRTQQEDSAVYLCASSLDRAGAGGEQFFGPGTRLTVL.

V usage is TRBV5-4 and J usage is TRBJ2-7; 8 bases line up with TRBD1. The germline CDR1 and CDR2 sequences are SGHNT and YYREEE (reference sequence). Trimming at V came to 9 bases and at J to 4 bases, leaving 12 bases not matched to a gene. This CDR3 contains 14 residues. In nucleotides, the CDR3 is TGTGCCACCCAGCTTTTAGACAGGGGTTACGAGCAGTACTTC. Amino acids: CATQLLDRGYEQYF.

The rearrangement uses TRBV15 and TRBJ1-3; D unresolved. Trimming left V 8 bases short and J 6 bases short, with 11 bases between. Germline CDR1 is LNHNV and CDR2 is YYDKDF (reference sequence). The CDR3 extends over 12 amino acids. CDR3: CATRDDKNTIYF. The CDR3 DNA is TGTGCCACCCGGGATGATAAAAACACCATATATTTT.

The V call is TRBV2, the J call TRBJ2-7, with 7 bases fitting TRBD2. The CDR3 runs 13 residues. The V segment lost 6 bases and the J segment 3 bases; nucleotides outside the gene matches: 5. Germline V lookup: CDR1 SNHLY, CDR2 FYNNEI. The CDR3 nucleotides are TGTGCCAGCAGCCATGGGAGGGACTACGAGCAGTACTTC. Translation: CASSHGRDYEQYF.

This sequence joins TRBV5-1 and TRBJ2-3; 8 nucleotides agree with TRBD2. CDR1 SGHRS and CDR2 YFSETQ come from the germline V gene. With V trimmed by 0 bases and J by 4 bases, 7 bases remained unmatched. The CDR3 consists of 16 residues. CDR3 coding DNA: TGCGCCAGCAGCTTGGTAGGCGGGAGGTACCCAGATACGCAGTATTTT. Translation: CASSLVGGRYPDTQYF. The complete variable domain, with remaining parts taken from reference TRBV5-1 and TRBJ2-3, reads KAGVTQTPRYLIKTRGQQVTLSCSPISGHRSVSWYQQTPGQGLQFLFEYFSETQRNKGNFPGRFSGRQFSNSRSEMNVSTLELGDSALYLCASSLVGGRYPDTQYFGPGTRLTVL.

J is TRBJ2-3 and V is TRBV4-1; TRBD1 is a possible D gene (6 bases). This CDR3 is built from 11 residues. Trimming removed 8 bases from V and 8 bases from J, with 11 bases in between. CDR1 is MGHRA, CDR2 YSYEKL, per germline. The CDR3 spells CASRGQTTQYF. In DNA, the CDR3 is TGCGCCAGCCGCGGACAGACTACGCAGTATTTT.

The chain links TRBV9 to TRBJ2-2; D remains ambiguous. The CDR3 contains 12 residues. V gave up 1 base and J gave up 5 bases, with 3 bases separating them. CDR1 SGDLS and CDR2 YYNGEE come from the germline V gene. CDR3 residues: CASSVYTGELFF. The CDR3 region has the DNA TGTGCCAGCAGCGTATATACCGGGGAGCTGTTTTTT.

The chain combines TRBV7-9 with TRBJ2-2; 7 bases are a match to TRBD1. Germline CDR1 reads SEHNR; CDR2 reads FQNEAQ (reference sequence). Trimming at V came to 6 bases and at J to 4 bases, leaving 5 bases not matched to a gene. The CDR3 sequence is 14 residues long. The CDR3 coding sequence is TGTGCCAGCAGTCCGGGACAGATCACCGGGGAGCTGTTTTTT. Amino acids: CASSPGQITGELFF.

The chain has TRBV6-5 and TRBJ2-7; D is possibly TRBD1 (5 bases). CDR3 size: 14 residues. Germline CDR1 is MNHEY and CDR2 is SVGAGI. Trimming pared 7 bases from V and 5 bases from J, leaving 18 bases between. The CDR3 bases are TGTGCCAGCACCTCAGGGTTGGGTATCGACGAGCAGTACTTC. The encoded protein is CASTSGLGIDEQYF.